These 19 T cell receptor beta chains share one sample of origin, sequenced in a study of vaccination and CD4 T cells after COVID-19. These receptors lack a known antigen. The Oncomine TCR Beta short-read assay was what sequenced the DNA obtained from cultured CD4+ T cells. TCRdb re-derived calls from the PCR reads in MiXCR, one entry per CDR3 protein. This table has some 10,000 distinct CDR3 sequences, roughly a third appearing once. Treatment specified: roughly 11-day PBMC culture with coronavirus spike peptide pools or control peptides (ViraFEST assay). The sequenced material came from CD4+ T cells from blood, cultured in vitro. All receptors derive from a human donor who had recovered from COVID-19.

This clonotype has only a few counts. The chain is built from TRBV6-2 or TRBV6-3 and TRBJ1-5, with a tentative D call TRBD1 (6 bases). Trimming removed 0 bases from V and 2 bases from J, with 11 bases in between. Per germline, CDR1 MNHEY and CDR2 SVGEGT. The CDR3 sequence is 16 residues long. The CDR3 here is CASSYSTGPGNQPQHF. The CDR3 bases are TGTGCCAGCAGTTACTCCACAGGGCCCGGCAATCAGCCCCAGCATTTT.

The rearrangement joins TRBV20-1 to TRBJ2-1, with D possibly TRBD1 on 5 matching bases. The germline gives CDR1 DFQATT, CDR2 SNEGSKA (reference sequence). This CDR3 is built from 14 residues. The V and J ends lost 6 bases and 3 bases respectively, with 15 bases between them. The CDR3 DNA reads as TGCAGTGCCGTCCTTGGGGCCTTCTACAATGAGCAGTTCTTC. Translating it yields CSAVLGAFYNEQFF.

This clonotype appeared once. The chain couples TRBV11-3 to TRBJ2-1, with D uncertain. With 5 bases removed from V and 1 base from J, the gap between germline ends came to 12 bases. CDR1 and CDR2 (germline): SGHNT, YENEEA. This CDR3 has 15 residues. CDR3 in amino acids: CASSHILGSYNEQFF. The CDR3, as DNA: TGTGCCAGCAGCCATATTCTGGGGTCCTACAATGAGCAGTTCTTC.

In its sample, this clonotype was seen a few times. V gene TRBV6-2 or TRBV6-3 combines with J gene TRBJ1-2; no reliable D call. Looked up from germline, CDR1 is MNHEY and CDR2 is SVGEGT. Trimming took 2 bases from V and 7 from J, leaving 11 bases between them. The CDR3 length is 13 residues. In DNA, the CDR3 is TGTGCCAGCAGTTACAGCGCCCGGGGTGGCTACACCTTC. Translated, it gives CASSYSARGGYTF.

The CDR3 DNA reads TGCAGCGTTCGAGTTACAGGGGGCCCAGATACGCAGTATTTT. Translation gives CSVRVTGGPDTQYF. The chain carries TRBV29-1 and TRBJ2-3; 9 bases match TRBD1. After removal of 5 bases from V and 4 bases from J, the junction contained 7 bases not matched to a gene. CDR3 length: 14 amino acids. CDR1 and CDR2 from the germline V gene are SQVTM and ANQGSEA.

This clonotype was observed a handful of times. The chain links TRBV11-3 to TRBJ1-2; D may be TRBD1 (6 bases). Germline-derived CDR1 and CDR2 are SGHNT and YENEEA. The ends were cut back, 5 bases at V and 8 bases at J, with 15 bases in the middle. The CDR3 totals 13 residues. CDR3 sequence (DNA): TGTGCCAGCAGCCCCGGGGGGGCGTGGGGCTACACCTTC. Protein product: CASSPGGAWGYTF.

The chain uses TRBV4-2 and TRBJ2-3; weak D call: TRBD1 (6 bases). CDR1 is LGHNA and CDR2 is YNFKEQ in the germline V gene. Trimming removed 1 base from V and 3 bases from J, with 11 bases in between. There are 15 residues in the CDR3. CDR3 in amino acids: CASSQVQGITDTQYF. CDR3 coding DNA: TGTGCCAGCAGCCAAGTACAGGGAATAACAGATACGCAGTATTTT.

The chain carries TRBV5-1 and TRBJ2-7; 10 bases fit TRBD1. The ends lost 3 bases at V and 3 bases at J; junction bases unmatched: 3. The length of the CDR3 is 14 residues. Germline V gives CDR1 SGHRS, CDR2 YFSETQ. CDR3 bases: TGCGCCAGCAGCTGGGGGGACAGGGGCTACGAGCAGTACTTC. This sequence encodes CASSWGDRGYEQYF.

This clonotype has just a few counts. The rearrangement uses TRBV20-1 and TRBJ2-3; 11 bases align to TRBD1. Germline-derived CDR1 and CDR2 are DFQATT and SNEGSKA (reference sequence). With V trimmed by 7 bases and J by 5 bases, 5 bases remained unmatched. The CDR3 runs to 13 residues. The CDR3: CSGTGTGGDTQYF. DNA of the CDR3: TGCAGTGGCACCGGGACAGGGGGAGATACGCAGTATTTT.

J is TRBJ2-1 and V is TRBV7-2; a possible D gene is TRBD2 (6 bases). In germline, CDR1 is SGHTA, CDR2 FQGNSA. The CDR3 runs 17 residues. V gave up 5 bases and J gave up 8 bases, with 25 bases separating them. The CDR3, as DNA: TGTGCCAGCAGCGTCTCTTCCGGGACTGGGCTGAGGGATGAGCAGTTCTTC. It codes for CASSVSSGTGLRDEQFF.

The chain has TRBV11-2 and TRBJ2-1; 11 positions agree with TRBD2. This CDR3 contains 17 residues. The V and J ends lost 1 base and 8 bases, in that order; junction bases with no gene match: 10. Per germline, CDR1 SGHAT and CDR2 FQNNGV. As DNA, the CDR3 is TGTGCCAGCAGCTTAGGTTCGTGGGCTAGCGGGGGGTATGAGCAGTTCTTC. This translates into CASSLGSWASGGYEQFF. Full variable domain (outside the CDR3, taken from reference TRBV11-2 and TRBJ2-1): EAGVAQSPRYKIIEKRQSVAFWCNPISGHATLYWYQQILGQGPKLLIQFQNNGVVDDSQLPKDRFSAERLKGVDSTLKIQPAKLEDSAVYLCASSLGSWASGGYEQFFGPGTRLTVL.

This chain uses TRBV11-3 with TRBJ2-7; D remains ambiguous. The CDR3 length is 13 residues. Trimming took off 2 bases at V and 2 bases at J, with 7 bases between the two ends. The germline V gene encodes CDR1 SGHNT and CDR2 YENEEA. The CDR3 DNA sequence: TGTGCCAGCAGCTTAAGCCAGCCCTACGAGCAGTACTTC. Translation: CASSLSQPYEQYF. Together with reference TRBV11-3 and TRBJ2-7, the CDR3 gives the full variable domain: EAGVVQSPRYKIIEKKQPVAFWCNPISGHNTLYWYLQNLGQGPELLIRYENEEAVDDSQLPKDRFSAERLKGVDSTLKIQPAELGDSAVYLCASSLSQPYEQYFGPGTRLTVT.

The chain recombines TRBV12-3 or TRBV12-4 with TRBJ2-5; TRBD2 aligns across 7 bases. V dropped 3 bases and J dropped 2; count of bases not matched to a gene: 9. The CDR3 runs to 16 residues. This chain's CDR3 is CASSLPWVSGQETQYF. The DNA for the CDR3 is TGTGCCAGCAGTTTGCCATGGGTTAGCGGGCAAGAGACCCAGTACTTC.

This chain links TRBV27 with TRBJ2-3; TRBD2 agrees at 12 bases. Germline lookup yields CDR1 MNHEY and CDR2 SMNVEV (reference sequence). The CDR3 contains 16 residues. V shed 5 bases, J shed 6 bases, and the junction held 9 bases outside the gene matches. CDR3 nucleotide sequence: TGTGCCAGCAGTCCGGCGTCTAGCGGGGGGGCGGATACGCAGTATTTT. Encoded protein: CASSPASSGGADTQYF.

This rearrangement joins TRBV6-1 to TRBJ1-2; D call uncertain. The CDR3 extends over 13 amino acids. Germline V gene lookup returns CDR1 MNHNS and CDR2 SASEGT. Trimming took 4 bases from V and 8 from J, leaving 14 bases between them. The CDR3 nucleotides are TGTGCCAGCAGTGTTGGGAGGTGGGAAGGCTACACCTTC. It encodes CASSVGRWEGYTF.

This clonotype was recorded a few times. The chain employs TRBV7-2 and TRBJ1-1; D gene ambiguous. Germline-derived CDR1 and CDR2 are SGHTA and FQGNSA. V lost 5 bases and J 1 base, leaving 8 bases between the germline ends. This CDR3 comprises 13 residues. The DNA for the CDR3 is TGTGCCAGCAGCACTCAGAGGAACACTGAAGCTTTCTTT. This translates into CASSTQRNTEAFF.

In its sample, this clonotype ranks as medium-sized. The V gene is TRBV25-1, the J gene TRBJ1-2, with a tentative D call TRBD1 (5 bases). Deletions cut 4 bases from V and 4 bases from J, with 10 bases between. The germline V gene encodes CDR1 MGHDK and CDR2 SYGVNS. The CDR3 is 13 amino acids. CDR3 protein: CASSVPGTYGYTF. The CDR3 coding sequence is TGTGCCAGCAGTGTCCCAGGGACCTATGGCTACACCTTC.

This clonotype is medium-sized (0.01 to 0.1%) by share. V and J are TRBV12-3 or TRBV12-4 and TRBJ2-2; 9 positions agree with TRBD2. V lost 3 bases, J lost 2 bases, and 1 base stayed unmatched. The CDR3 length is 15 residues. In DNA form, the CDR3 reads TGTGCCAGCAGTTTGCGGGAGGGTAACACCGGGGAGCTGTTTTTT. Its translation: CASSLREGNTGELFF.

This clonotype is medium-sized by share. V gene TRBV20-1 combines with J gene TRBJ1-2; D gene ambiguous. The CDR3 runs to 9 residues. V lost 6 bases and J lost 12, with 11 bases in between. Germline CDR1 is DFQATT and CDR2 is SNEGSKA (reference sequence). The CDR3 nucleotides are TGCAGTGCCCCCCCCGGGCACACCTTC. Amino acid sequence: CSAPPGHTF.